The source of this T cell receptor beta chain is a study of PD-1 blockade in mismatch repair-deficient tumors. Study-level background: All were previously treated, progressing patients with about 11 mismatch repair-deficient cancer types.

Every patient had mismatch repair deficiency by PCR or immunohistochemistry. TCR sequencing covered a few patients who responded to pembrolizumab. Germline V gives CDR1 SQVTM, CDR2 ANQGSEA. V shed 5 bases, J shed 5 bases, and the junction held 8 bases outside the gene matches. The CDR3 is 13 amino acids. On this clone: Its matching antigen is unknown.

The data were produced by immunoSEQ multiplex PCR, yet TCRdb's version contains in-frame clones alone and is incomplete. Here the sample spans 50,000 to 75,000 clones, roughly 88% being singletons. The study's findings and limits: Rapid post-treatment expansion, then contraction, generally preceding radiologic response, marked tumor-resident clones.

This sequence was found in an adult with mismatch repair-deficient cancer. The specimen comprised peripheral blood, sampled 52 weeks after starting pembrolizumab. The chain employs TRBV29-1 and TRBJ2-5, with 7 positions matching TRBD1. This CDR3 reads CSVSTGPRETQYF. DNA for the CDR3: TGCAGCGTTTCGACAGGGCCCAGGGAGACCCAGTACTTC.